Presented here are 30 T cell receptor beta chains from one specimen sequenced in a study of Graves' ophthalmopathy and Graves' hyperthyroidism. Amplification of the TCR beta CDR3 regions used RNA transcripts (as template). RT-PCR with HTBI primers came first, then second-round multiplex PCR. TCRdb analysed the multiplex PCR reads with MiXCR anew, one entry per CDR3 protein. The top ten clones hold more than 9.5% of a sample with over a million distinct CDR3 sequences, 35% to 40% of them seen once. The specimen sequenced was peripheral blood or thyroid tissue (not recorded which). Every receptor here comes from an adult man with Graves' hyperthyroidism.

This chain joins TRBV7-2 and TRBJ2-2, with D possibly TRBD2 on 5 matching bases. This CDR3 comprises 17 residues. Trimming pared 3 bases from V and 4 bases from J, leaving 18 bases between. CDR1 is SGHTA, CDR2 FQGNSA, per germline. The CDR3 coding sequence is TGTGCCAGCAGCTTTATGAGGAGTTCACGGGGCACCGGGGAGCTGTTTTTT. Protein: CASSFMRSSRGTGELFF.

CDR3 nucleotide sequence: TGCGCCAGCACGCCAGGGAGGGGAGGCTACACCTTC. Translating it yields CASTPGRGGYTF. The genes are TRBV10-2 and TRBJ1-2; D may be TRBD1 (5 bases). CDR1 is WSHSY, CDR2 SAAADI, per germline. V shed 7 bases and J shed 8 bases, with 14 bases lying between them. CDR3 length: 12 residues.

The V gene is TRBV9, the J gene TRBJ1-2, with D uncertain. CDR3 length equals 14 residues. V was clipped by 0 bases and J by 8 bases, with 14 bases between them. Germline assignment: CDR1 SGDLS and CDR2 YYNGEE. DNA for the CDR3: TGTGCCAGCAGCGTAGTAAACCGCTTGGGAGGCTACACCTTC. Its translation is CASSVVNRLGGYTF.

The CDR3 reads CASSLEVAGGYETQYF. The CDR3 nucleotides are TGTGCCAGCAGCTTAGAAGTAGCGGGAGGGTACGAGACCCAGTACTTC. This rearrangement joins TRBV7-8 to TRBJ2-5, with 11 bases fitting TRBD2. CDR1 SGHVS and CDR2 FQNEAQ come from the germline V gene. CDR3 length: 16 residues. V shed 1 base and J 5 bases; nucleotides not matched to a gene: 6.

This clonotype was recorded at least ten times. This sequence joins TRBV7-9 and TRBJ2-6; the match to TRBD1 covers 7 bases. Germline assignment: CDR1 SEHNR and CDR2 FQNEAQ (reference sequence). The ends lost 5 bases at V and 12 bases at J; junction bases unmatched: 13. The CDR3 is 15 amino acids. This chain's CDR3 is CASSQSDRDRGVLTF. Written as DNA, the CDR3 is TGTGCCAGCAGCCAAAGTGACAGGGACCGCGGCGTCCTGACTTTC.

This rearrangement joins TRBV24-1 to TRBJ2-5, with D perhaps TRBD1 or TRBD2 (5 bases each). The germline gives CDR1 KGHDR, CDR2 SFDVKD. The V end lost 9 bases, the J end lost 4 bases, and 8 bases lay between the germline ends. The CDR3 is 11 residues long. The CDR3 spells CATWDRETQYF. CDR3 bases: TGTGCCACCTGGGACCGAGAGACCCAGTACTTC.

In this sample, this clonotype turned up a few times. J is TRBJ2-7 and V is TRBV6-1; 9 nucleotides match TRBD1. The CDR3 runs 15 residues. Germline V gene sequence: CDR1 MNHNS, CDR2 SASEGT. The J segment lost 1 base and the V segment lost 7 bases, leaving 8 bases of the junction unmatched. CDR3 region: CASTKDRGVSYEQYF. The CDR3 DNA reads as TGTGCCAGCACCAAAGACAGGGGGGTTTCCTACGAGCAGTACTTC.

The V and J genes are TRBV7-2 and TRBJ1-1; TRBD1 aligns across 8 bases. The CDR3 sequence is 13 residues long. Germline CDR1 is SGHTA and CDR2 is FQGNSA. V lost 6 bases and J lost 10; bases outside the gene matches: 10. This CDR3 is CASRTGTGGGAFF. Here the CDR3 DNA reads TGTGCCAGCAGAACCGGGACAGGCGGGGGAGCTTTCTTT.

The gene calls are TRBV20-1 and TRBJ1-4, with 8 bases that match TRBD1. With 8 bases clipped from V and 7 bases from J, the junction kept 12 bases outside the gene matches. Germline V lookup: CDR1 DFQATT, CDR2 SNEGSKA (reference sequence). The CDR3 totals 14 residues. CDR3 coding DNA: TGCAGTCCCTACTCGACAGGGGACCGTGAAAAACTGTTTTTT. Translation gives CSPYSTGDREKLFF.

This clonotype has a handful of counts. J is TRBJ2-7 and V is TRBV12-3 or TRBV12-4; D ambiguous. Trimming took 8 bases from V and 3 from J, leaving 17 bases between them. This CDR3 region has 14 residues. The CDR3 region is CASGLYPGGYEQYF. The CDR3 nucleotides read TGTGCCAGCGGATTATACCCCGGTGGCTACGAGCAGTACTTC.

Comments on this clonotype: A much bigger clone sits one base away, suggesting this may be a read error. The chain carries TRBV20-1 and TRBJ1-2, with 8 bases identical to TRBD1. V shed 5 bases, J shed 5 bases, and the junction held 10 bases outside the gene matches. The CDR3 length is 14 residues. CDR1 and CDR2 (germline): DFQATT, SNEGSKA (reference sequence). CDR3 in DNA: TGCAGTGCTGCAGGCAGGGGGCTTTCATATGGCTACACCTTC. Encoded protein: CSAAGRGLSYGYTF.

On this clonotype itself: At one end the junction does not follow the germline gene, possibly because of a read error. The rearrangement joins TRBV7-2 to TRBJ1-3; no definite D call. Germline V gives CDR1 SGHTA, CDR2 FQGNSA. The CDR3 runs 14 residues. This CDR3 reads CASSLPRSGDTIYF. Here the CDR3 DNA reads TGTGCCAGCAGCTTACCCCGCTCTGGAGACACCATATATTTT. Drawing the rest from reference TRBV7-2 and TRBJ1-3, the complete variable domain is GAGVSQSPSNKVTEKGKDVELRCDPISGHTALYWYRQSLGQGLEFLIYFQGNSAPDKSGLPSDRFSAERTGGSVSTLTIQRTQQEDSAVYLCASSLPRSGDTIYFGEGSWLTVV.

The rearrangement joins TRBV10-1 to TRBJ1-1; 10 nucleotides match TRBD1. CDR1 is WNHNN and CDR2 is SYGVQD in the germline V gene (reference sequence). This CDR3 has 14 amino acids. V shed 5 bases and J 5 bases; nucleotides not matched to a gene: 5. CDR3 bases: TGCGCCAGCAGTCCCGGGACAGGGGCGACTGAAGCTTTCTTT. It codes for CASSPGTGATEAFF.

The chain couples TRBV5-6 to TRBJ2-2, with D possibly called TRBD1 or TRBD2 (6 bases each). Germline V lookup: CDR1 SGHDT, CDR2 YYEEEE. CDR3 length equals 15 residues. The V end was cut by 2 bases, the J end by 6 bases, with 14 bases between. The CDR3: CASSLGGGGSGELFF. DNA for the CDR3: TGTGCCAGCAGCTTAGGGGGAGGAGGGTCCGGGGAGCTGTTTTTT.

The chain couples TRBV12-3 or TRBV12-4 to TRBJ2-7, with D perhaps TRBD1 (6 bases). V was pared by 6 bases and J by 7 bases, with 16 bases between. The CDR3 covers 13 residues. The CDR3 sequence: CASRPRGLGEQYF. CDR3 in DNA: TGTGCCAGCAGACCCAGGGGCCTAGGGGAGCAGTACTTC.

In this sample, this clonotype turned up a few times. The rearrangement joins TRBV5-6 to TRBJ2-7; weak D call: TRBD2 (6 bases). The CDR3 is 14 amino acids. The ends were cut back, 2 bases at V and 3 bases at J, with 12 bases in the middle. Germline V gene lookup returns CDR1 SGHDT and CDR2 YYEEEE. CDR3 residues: CASSFGGDIYEQYF. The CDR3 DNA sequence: TGTGCCAGCAGCTTTGGCGGGGATATCTACGAGCAGTACTTC.

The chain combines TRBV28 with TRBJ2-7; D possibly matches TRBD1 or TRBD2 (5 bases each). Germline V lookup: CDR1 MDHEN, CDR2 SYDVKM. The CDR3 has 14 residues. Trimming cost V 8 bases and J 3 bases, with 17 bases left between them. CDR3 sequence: CASRKDRGGYEQYF. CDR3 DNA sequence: TGTGCCAGCCGAAAAGATCGGGGCGGCTACGAGCAGTACTTC.

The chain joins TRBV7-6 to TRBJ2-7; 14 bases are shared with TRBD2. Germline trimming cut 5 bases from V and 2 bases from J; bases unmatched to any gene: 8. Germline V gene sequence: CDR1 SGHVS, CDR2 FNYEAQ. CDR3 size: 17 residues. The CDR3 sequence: CASSTRGTSGSPYEQYF. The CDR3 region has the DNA TGTGCCAGCAGCACCAGAGGGACTAGCGGGAGCCCCTACGAGCAGTACTTC.

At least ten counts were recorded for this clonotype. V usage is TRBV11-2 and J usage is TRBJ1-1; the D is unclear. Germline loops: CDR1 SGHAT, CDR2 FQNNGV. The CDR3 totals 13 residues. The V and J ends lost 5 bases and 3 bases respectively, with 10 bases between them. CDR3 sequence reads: CASSHTKDTEAFF. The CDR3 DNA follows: TGTGCCAGCAGCCATACAAAAGACACTGAAGCTTTCTTT.

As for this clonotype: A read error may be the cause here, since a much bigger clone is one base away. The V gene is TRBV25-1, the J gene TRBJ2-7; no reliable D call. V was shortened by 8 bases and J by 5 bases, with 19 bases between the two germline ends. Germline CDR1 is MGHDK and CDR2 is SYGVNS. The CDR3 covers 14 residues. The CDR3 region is CASGQPPWSHEQYF. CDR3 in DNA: TGTGCCAGCGGCCAACCTCCCTGGTCTCACGAGCAGTACTTC.

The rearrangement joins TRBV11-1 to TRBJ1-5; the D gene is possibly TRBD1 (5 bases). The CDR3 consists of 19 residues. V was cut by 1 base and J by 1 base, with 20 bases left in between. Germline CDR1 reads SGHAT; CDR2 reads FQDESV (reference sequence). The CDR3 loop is CASSLVSSRAHLSNQPQHF. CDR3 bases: TGTGCCAGCAGCTTAGTTTCGTCCAGGGCCCACCTAAGCAATCAGCCCCAGCATTTT.

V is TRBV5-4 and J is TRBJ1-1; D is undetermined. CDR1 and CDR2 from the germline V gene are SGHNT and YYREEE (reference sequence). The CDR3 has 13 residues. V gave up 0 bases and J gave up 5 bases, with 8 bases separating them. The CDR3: CASSLVPETEAFF. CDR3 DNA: TGTGCCAGCAGCTTGGTACCAGAAACTGAAGCTTTCTTT.

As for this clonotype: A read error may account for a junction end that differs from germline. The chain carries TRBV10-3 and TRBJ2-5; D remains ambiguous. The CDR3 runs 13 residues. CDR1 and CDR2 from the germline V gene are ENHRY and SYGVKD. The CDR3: CASSYAGSETQYF. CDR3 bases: TGTGCCAGCAGTTACGCAGGATCGGAGACCCAGTACTTC.

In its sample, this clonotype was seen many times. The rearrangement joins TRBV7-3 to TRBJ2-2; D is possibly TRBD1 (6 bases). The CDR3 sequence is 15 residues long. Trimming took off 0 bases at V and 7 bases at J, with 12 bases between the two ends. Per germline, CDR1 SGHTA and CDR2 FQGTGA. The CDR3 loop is CASSLTRDIGGELFF. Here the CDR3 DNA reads TGTGCCAGCAGCTTAACCAGGGACATCGGCGGGGAGCTGTTTTTT.

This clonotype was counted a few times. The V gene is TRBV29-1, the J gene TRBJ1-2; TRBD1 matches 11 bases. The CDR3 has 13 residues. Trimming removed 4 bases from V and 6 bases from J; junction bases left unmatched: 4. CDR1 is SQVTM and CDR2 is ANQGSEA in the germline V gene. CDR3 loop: CSVGGTGGNGYTF. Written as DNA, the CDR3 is TGCAGCGTTGGCGGGACAGGGGGAAATGGCTACACCTTC.

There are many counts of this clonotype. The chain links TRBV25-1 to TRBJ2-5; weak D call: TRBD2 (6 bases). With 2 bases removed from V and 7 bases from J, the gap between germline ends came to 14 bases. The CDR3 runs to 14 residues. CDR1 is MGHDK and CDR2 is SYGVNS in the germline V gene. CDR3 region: CASSEVGRRVTQYF. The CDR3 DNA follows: TGTGCCAGCAGTGAAGTTGGGAGGCGGGTGACCCAGTACTTC. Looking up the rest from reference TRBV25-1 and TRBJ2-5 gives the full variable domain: EADIYQTPRYLVIGTGKKITLECSQTMGHDKMYWYQQDPGMELHLIHYSYGVNSTEKGDLSSESTVSRIRTEHFPLTLESARPSHTSQYLCASSEVGRRVTQYFGPGTRLLVL.

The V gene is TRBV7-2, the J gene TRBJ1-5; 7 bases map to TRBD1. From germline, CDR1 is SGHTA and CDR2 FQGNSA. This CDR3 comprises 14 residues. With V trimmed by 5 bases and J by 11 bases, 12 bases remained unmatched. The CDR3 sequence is CASSLGHQGETQHF. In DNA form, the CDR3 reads TGTGCCAGCAGCCTAGGACACCAGGGGGAGACCCAGCATTTT.

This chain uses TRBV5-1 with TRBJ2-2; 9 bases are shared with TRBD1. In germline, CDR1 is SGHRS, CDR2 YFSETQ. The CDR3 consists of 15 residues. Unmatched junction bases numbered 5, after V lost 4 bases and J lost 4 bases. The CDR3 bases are TGCGCCAGCAGCCCGGACAGGGGAGGCACCGGGGAGCTGTTTTTT. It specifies CASSPDRGGTGELFF.

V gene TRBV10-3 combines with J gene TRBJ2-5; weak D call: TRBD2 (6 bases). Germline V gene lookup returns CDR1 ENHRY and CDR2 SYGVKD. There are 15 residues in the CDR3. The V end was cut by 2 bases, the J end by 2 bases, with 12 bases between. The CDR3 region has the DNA TGTGCCATCAGTGAGGCGGGCGCGGGGCAAGAGACCCAGTACTTC. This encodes CAISEAGAGQETQYF.

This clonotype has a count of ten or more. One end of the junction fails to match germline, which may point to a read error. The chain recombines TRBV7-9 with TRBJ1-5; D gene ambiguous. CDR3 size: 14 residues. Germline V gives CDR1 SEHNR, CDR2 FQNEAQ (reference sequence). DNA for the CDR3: TGTGCCAGCACATATACGGGAATGGATCATCCCCAGCATTTT. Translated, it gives CASTYTGMDHPQHF.